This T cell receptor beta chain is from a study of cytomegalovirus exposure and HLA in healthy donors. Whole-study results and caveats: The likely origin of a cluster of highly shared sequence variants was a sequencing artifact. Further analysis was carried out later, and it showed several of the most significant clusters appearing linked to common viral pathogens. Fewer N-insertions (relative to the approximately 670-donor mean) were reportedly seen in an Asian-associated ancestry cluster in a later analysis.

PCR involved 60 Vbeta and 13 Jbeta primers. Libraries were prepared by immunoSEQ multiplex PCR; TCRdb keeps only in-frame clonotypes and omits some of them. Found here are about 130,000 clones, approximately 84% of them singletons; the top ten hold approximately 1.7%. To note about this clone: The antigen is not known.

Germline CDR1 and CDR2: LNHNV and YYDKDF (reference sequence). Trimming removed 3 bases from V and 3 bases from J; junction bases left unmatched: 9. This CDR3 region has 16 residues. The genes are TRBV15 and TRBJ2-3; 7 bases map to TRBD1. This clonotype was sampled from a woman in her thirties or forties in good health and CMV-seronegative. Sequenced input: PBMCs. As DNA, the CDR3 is TGTGCCACCAGCAGCAACAGGGGCGGTTCGACAGATACGCAGTATTTT. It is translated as CATSSNRGGSTDTQYF.